The clone carrying this T cell receptor (beta chain) was seen repeatedly, ten times or more. Its antigen is not identified. This sample stems from a study of T-cell reconstitution after alpha-beta-depleted transplantation in children. A library of TCRbeta sequences, prepared with unique molecular identifiers, was generated. MiXCR, applied by TCRdb to the PCR reads, yields one record per CDR3 protein. The repertoire consists of more than 120,000 distinct CDR3 sequences, with about 9% occurring once and the leading ten covering around 18%. Broader study findings: As was reported, about two months after transplant, alpha-beta T cells came from several hundred expanded graft clones.

The sequencing here drew on PBMCs, mostly from graft donor cells, taken 180 days after TCRalphabeta/CD19-depleted stem cell transplant. The TCR sequence derives from a female patient under 10 years old who had a stem cell transplant for congenital amegakaryocytic thrombocytopenia, so the T cells may come from the graft donor.

The chain's CDR3 is CASSQILAGGPGNIQYF. DNA for the CDR3: TGCGCCAGCAGTCAAATACTAGCGGGGGGGCCCGGGAACATTCAGTACTTC. The rearrangement uses TRBV5-1 and TRBJ2-4; 13 nucleotides line up with TRBD2. V was pared by 5 bases and J by 7 bases, with 12 bases of the junction left unmatched. This CDR3 is built from 17 residues. Germline CDR1 SGHRS, CDR2 YFSETQ.